Below are 2 T cell receptor beta chains sequenced from a single sample in a study of shared T cell receptors in the human thymus. Clones were read by immunoSEQ multiplex PCR, and TCRdb kept only the in-frame ones, dropping some. The sample consists of 540,000 or so clones, roughly 74% of them appearing once. These data were also reused for a study on human thymus T cells.

The sequencing sample was made of thymocytes. The receptors were gathered from a boy younger than two with a congenital heart defect.

The J gene is TRBJ2-5, the V gene TRBV20-1; D is undetermined. The DNA end favors TRBJ2-7, so the J call may be wrong. The length of the CDR3 is 10 residues. CDR1 is DFQATT, CDR2 SNEGSKA, per germline (reference sequence). The CDR3 DNA follows: TGCAGTGCTAGTTTACCCGAGCAGTACTTC. Residues: CSASLPEQYF.

V gene TRBV7-2 combines with J gene TRBJ2-3, with D hard to call. V gave up 2 bases and J gave up 6 bases, with 12 bases separating them. The CDR3 is 14 residues long. Germline-derived CDR1 and CDR2 are SGHTA and FQGNSA. CDR3 sequence (DNA): TGTGCCAGCAGCTTAAAGACTGATCGGGATACGCAGTATTTT. Translation gives CASSLKTDRDTQYF.